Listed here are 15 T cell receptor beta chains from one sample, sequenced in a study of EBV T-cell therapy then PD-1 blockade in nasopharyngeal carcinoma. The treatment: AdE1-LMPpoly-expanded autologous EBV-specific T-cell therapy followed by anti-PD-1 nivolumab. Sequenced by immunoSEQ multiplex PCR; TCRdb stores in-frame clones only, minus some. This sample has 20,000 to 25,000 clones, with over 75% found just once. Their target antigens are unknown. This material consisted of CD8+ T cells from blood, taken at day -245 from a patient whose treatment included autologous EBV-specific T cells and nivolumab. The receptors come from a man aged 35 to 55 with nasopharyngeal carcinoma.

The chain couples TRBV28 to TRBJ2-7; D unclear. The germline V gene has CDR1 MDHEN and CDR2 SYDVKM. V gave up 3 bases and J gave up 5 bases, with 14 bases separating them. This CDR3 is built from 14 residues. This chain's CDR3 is CASSLSPRLNEQYF. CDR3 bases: TGTGCCAGCAGTTTGAGTCCCAGGCTAAACGAGCAGTACTTC.

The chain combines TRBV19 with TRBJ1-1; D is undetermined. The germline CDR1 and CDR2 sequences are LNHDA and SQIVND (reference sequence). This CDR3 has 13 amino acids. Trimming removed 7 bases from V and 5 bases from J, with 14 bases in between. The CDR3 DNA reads TGTGCCAGTATCTATGATGCCGGGACTGAAGCTTTCTTT. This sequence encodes CASIYDAGTEAFF.

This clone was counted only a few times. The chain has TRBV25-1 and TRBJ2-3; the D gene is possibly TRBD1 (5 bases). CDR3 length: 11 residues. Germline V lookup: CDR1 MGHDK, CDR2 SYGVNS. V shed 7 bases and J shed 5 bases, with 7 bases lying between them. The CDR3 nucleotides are TGTGCCAGCACCCAGGGAGATACGCAGTATTTT. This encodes CASTQGDTQYF.

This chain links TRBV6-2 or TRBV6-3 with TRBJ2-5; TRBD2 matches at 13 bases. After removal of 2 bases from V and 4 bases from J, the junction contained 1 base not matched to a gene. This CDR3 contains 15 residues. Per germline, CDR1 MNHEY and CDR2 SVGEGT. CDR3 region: CASSYTSGGAETQYF. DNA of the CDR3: TGTGCCAGCAGTTACACTAGCGGGGGGGCAGAGACCCAGTACTTC.

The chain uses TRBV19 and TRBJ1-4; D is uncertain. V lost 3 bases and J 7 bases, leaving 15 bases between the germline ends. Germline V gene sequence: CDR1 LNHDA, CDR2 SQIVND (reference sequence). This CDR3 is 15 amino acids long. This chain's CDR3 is CASSIYSEPGEKLFF. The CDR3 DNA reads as TGTGCCAGTAGTATTTACTCCGAACCGGGTGAAAAACTGTTTTTT. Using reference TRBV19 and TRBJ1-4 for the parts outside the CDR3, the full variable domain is DGGITQSPKYLFRKEGQNVTLSCEQNLNHDAMYWYRQDPGQGLRLIYYSQIVNDFQKGDIAEGYSVSREKKESFPLTVTSAQKNPTAFYLCASSIYSEPGEKLFFGSGTQLSVL.

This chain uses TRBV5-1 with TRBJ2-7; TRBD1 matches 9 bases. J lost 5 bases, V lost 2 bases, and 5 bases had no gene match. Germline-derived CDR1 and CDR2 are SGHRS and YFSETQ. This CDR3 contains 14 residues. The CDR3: CASSLRDRVNEQYF. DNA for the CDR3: TGCGCCAGCAGCTTAAGGGACAGGGTAAACGAGCAGTACTTC.

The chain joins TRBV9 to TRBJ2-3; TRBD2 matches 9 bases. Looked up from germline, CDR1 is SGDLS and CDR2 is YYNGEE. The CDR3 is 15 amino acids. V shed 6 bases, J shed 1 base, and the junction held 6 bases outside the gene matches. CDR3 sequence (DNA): TGTGCCAGCACATTAGCGGGGGCGGGCACAGATACGCAGTATTTT. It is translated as CASTLAGAGTDTQYF.

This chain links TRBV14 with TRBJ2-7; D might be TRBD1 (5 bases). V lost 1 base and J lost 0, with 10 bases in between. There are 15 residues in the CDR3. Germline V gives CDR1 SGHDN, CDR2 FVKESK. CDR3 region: CASSQGRGGSYEQYF. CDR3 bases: TGTGCCAGCAGCCAAGGAAGGGGCGGCTCCTACGAGCAGTACTTC.

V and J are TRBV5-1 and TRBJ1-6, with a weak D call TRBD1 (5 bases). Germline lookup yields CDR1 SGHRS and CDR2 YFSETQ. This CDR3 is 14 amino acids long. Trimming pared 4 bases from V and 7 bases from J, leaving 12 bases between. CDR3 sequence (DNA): TGCGCCAGCAGCATCGACAGATACAATTCACCCCTCCACTTT. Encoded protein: CASSIDRYNSPLHF.

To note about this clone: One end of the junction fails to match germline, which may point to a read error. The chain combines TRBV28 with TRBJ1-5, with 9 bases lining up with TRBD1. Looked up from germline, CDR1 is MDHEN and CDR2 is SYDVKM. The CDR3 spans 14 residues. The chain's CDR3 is CVSSWTGGNQPQHF. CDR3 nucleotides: TGTGTCAGCAGCTGGACAGGGGGCAATCAGCCCCAGCATTTT.

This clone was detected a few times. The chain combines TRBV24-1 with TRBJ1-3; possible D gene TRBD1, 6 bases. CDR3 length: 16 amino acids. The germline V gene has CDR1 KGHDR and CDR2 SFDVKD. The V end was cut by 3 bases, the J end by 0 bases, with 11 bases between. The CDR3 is CATSDEQDSSGNTIYF. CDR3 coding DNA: TGTGCCACCAGTGATGAACAGGACAGCTCTGGAAACACCATATATTTT.

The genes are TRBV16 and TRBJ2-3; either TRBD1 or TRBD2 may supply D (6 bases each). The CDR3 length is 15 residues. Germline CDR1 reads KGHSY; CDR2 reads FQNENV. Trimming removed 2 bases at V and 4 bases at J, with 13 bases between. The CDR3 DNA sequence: TGTGCCAGCAGCCAAGTACAGGGACTTCCAGATACGCAGTATTTT. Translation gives CASSQVQGLPDTQYF.

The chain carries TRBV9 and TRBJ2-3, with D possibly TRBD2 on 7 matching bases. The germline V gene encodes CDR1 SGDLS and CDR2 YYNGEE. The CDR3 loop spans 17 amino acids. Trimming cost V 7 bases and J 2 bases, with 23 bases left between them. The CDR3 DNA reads TGTGCCAGCCGCGGGGCGGGGGCGGGGGTGTCCACAGATACGCAGTATTTT. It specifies CASRGAGAGVSTDTQYF.

The CDR3 loop reads CASSQDGGVYEQYF. CDR3 nucleotide sequence: TGTGCCAGCAGCCAAGATGGGGGGGTCTACGAGCAGTACTTC. The chain carries TRBV9 and TRBJ2-7; TRBD2 matches at 7 bases. Germline V gives CDR1 SGDLS, CDR2 YYNGEE. This CDR3 has 14 amino acids. V was clipped by 4 bases and J by 3 bases; unmatched bases: 7.

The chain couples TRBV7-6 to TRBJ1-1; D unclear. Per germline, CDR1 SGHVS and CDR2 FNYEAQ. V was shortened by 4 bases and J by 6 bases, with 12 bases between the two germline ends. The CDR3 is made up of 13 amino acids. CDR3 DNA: TGTGCCAGCAGCTACCGGGCCGGGGCTGAAGCTTTCTTT. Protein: CASSYRAGAEAFF.